These 31 T cell receptor beta chains share one sample of origin, sequenced in a study of blood T cell repertoires in COVID-19. Libraries were prepared by immunoSEQ multiplex PCR; TCRdb keeps only in-frame clonotypes and omits some of them. This sample has tens of thousands of clones, with over 75% found just once. Sequencing was carried out using peripheral blood. Every receptor here comes from a human donor in a cohort sampled during active COVID-19.

V gene TRBV6-6 combines with J gene TRBJ2-1; 9 bases match TRBD2. The CDR3 runs 14 residues. With 7 bases clipped from V and 6 bases from J, the junction kept 7 bases outside the gene matches. Germline values: CDR1 MNHNY, CDR2 SVGAGI (reference sequence). CDR3 region: CASKRSGGGNEQFF. The CDR3 bases are TGTGCCAGCAAGCGTAGCGGGGGCGGCAATGAGCAGTTCTTC.

The V call is TRBV4-3, the J call TRBJ2-2; a possible D gene is TRBD2 (6 bases). This CDR3 is built from 14 residues. Germline values: CDR1 LGHNA, CDR2 YSLEER. Trimming took 1 base from V and 4 from J, leaving 7 bases between them. The CDR3 here is CASSQVGGTGELFF. The CDR3 DNA reads as TGCGCCAGCAGCCAAGTCGGGGGCACCGGGGAGCTGTTTTTT.

This clone was seen just once. The CDR3 coding sequence is TGTGCCAGCAGTCTCTCGGGACTAACCTACAATGAGCAGTTCTTC. Residues: CASSLSGLTYNEQFF. J is TRBJ2-1 and V is TRBV5-6; the match to TRBD2 covers 7 bases. The J segment lost 2 bases and the V segment lost 5 bases, leaving 7 bases of the junction unmatched. The CDR3 consists of 15 residues. CDR1 and CDR2 (germline): SGHDT, YYEEEE.

This rearrangement joins TRBV9 to TRBJ2-2, with 13 bases aligning to TRBD2. CDR3 length equals 19 residues. Per the germline V gene, CDR1 is SGDLS and CDR2 is YYNGEE. The V and J ends lost 2 bases and 2 bases, in that order; junction bases with no gene match: 9. CDR3 DNA sequence: TGTGCCAGCAGCGTCACTAGCGGGGGGGCGGTAGGAAACACCGGGGAGCTGTTTTTT. Encoded protein: CASSVTSGGAVGNTGELFF.

Comments on this clone: Other DNA sequences of this sample code for an identical CDR3. The chain carries TRBV5-1 and TRBJ2-6; D call uncertain. Germline V gene lookup returns CDR1 SGHRS and CDR2 YFSETQ. Trimming took off 0 bases at V and 0 bases at J, with 4 bases between the two ends. This CDR3 spans 15 amino acids. CDR3 amino acids: CASSLDSSGANVLTF. DNA for the CDR3: TGCGCCAGCAGCTTGGACAGCTCTGGGGCCAACGTCCTGACTTTC.

The chain uses TRBV28 and TRBJ2-2; 9 bases are a match to TRBD2. The junction had 5 bases not matched to a gene; V was cut back by 6 bases and J by 3 bases. Germline assignment: CDR1 MDHEN and CDR2 SYDVKM. CDR3 size: 15 residues. CDR3 sequence reads: CASRDIAGDTGELFF. CDR3 coding DNA: TGTGCCAGCAGAGATATAGCGGGGGACACCGGGGAGCTGTTTTTT.

The chain joins TRBV10-1 to TRBJ2-5; D is ambiguous. The V and J ends lost 3 bases and 4 bases respectively, with 18 bases between them. The CDR3 is 16 amino acids. CDR1 WNHNN and CDR2 SYGVQD come from the germline V gene (reference sequence). CDR3 bases: TGCGCCAGCAGTGACAACTCAGTAACCTCGGGAGAGACCCAGTACTTC. Translation: CASSDNSVTSGETQYF.

The gene calls are TRBV6-6 and TRBJ1-5; a possible D gene is TRBD1 (6 bases). CDR3 length: 13 amino acids. Germline V lookup: CDR1 MNHNY, CDR2 SVGAGI (reference sequence). Trimming stripped 6 bases from V and 3 bases from J, with 9 bases between. The CDR3 coding sequence is TGTGCCAGCAGGGGACACCTCAATCAGCCCCAGCATTTT. Translating it yields CASRGHLNQPQHF.

This clone was seen once. V is TRBV9 and J is TRBJ1-3; 7 bases align to TRBD1. The CDR3 spans 17 residues. The V gene end was trimmed by 0 bases and the J gene end by 4 bases; junction bases not matched to a gene: 10. Per the germline V gene, CDR1 is SGDLS and CDR2 is YYNGEE. The CDR3 nucleotides are TGTGCCAGCAGCGTAGCGGGAGGGGGCGAAGCGGGAAACACCATATATTTT. This gives the protein CASSVAGGGEAGNTIYF.

The rearrangement links TRBV27 to TRBJ2-7; no definite D call. Germline-derived CDR1 and CDR2 are MNHEY and SMNVEV (reference sequence). The CDR3 contains 14 residues. Trimming cost V 5 bases and J 0 bases, with 11 bases left between them. The DNA for the CDR3 is TGTGCCAGCAGTCGTCAGTCCAGCTCCTACGAGCAGTACTTC. Its protein is CASSRQSSSYEQYF.

The V gene is TRBV10-3, the J gene TRBJ1-4; a possible D gene is TRBD1 (5 bases). Looked up from germline, CDR1 is ENHRY and CDR2 is SYGVKD. This CDR3 is built from 11 residues. V was trimmed by 5 bases and J by 7 bases, leaving 5 bases between them. The CDR3 region is CAISRGEKLFF. The CDR3, as DNA: TGTGCCATCAGTAGGGGTGAAAAACTGTTTTTT.

Here the CDR3 DNA reads TGTGCCAGCAGTTATACAGGGGCAGATACGCAGTATTTT. Its translation: CASSYTGADTQYF. This chain uses TRBV7-3 with TRBJ2-3; 7 bases agree with TRBD1. V dropped 6 bases and J dropped 4; count of bases not matched to a gene: 4. The germline CDR1 and CDR2 sequences are SGHTA and FQGTGA. CDR3 length equals 13 residues.

The chain is built from TRBV4-3 and TRBJ2-3; TRBD1 might be the D (7 bases). Germline values: CDR1 LGHNA, CDR2 YSLEER. The CDR3 is made up of 18 amino acids. Trimming took 0 bases from V and 2 from J, leaving 18 bases between them. The DNA for the CDR3 is TGCGCCAGCAGCCAAGATTCCGGAGGGGGCCACCCCACAGATACGCAGTATTTT. Translated, it gives CASSQDSGGGHPTDTQYF.

The chain employs TRBV7-6 and TRBJ2-7, with D perhaps matching TRBD1 (6 bases). The CDR3 has 12 amino acids. CDR1 is SGHVS and CDR2 is FNYEAQ in the germline V gene. Trimming left V 5 bases short and J 5 bases short, with 10 bases between. The CDR3 DNA reads TGTGCCAGCAGCGCACACAGGGACGAGCAGTACTTC. It yields the protein CASSAHRDEQYF.

In its sample, this clone was seen a few times. This chain links TRBV7-2 with TRBJ2-4; 9 nucleotides line up with TRBD2. V shed 1 base and J 11 bases; nucleotides not matched to a gene: 6. CDR1 SGHTA and CDR2 FQGNSA come from the germline V gene. The CDR3 runs 14 residues. The CDR3 region is CASSLDPWTSVQYF. CDR3 bases: TGTGCCAGCAGCTTAGATCCCTGGACTAGCGTTCAGTACTTC. The entire variable domain, with the rest obtained from reference TRBV7-2 and TRBJ2-4, is as follows: GAGVSQSPSNKVTEKGKDVELRCDPISGHTALYWYRQSLGQGLEFLIYFQGNSAPDKSGLPSDRFSAERTGGSVSTLTIQRTQQEDSAVYLCASSLDPWTSVQYFGAGTRLSVL.

The J gene is TRBJ2-1, the V gene TRBV5-1; a weak D match, TRBD1 (6 bases). This CDR3 is 13 amino acids long. Germline lookup yields CDR1 SGHRS and CDR2 YFSETQ. V was clipped by 2 bases and J by 7 bases, with 10 bases between them. The CDR3 DNA is TGCGCCAGCAGCTTAGGTGACAGGAATGAGCAGTTCTTC. Translation: CASSLGDRNEQFF.

The chain couples TRBV5-1 to TRBJ2-7, with TRBD1 identical over 10 bases. V lost 4 bases and J lost 5; bases outside the gene matches: 9. CDR1 and CDR2 from the germline V gene are SGHRS and YFSETQ. The length of the CDR3 is 15 residues. CDR3 coding DNA: TGCGCCAGCAGCGTCTCCGGGACAGGGGTTCACGAGCAGTACTTC. It yields the protein CASSVSGTGVHEQYF.

V is TRBV27 and J is TRBJ2-7, with 11 bases that match TRBD2. The germline V gene encodes CDR1 MNHEY and CDR2 SMNVEV (reference sequence). The trim removed 5 bases at V and 2 bases at J, leaving 2 bases unmatched. This CDR3 spans 14 amino acids. CDR3 nucleotide sequence: TGTGCCAGCAGTATAGCGGGAGGGCCCTACGAGCAGTACTTC. It specifies CASSIAGGPYEQYF.

This clone was seen just once. The V call is TRBV19, the J call TRBJ2-3; 9 bases align to TRBD2. This CDR3 has 15 amino acids. V shed 1 base and J 6 bases; nucleotides not matched to a gene: 5. The V gene's germline CDR1 is LNHDA and CDR2 SQIVND (reference sequence). Here the CDR3 DNA reads TGTGCCAGTAGTATAGGCGGGGGGGACTTCGATACGCAGTATTTT. Its protein product is CASSIGGGDFDTQYF. Full variable domain (missing parts from reference TRBV19 and TRBJ2-3): DGGITQSPKYLFRKEGQNVTLSCEQNLNHDAMYWYRQDPGQGLRLIYYSQIVNDFQKGDIAEGYSVSREKKESFPLTVTSAQKNPTAFYLCASSIGGGDFDTQYFGPGTRLTVL.

V usage is TRBV3-1 (or the pseudogene TRBV3-2) and J usage is TRBJ2-5; tentative D call: TRBD2 (5 bases). V lost 1 base and J lost 7, with 10 bases in between. Germline CDR1 and CDR2: LGHDT and YNNKEL (reference sequence). The CDR3 spans 13 residues. The CDR3 here is CASSQGRAGTQYF. In DNA, the CDR3 is TGTGCCAGCAGCCAAGGGCGGGCGGGGACCCAGTACTTC.

This sequence joins TRBV2 and TRBJ1-1, with 9 nucleotides matching TRBD1. V shed 2 bases and J 6 bases; nucleotides not matched to a gene: 7. Germline loops: CDR1 SNHLY, CDR2 FYNNEI. The length of the CDR3 is 15 residues. CDR3 sequence reads: CASSEFRGTGPEAFF. Here the CDR3 DNA reads TGTGCCAGCAGTGAATTCCGGGGGACAGGGCCTGAAGCTTTCTTT.

The rearrangement uses TRBV5-4 and TRBJ2-3; 11 bases agree with TRBD2. With V trimmed by 4 bases and J by 0 bases, 4 bases remained unmatched. Germline V lookup: CDR1 SGHNT, CDR2 YYREEE (reference sequence). The CDR3 is 16 amino acids. The CDR3 here is CASSNGLAGSTDTQYF. The DNA for the CDR3 is TGTGCCAGCAGCAATGGACTAGCGGGTAGCACAGATACGCAGTATTTT.

The V gene is TRBV7-2, the J gene TRBJ2-7, with D maybe TRBD1 (6 bases). Trimming shortened V by 4 bases and J by 6 bases, and 13 bases separated the two germline ends. Per the germline V gene, CDR1 is SGHTA and CDR2 is FQGNSA. The CDR3 runs 13 residues. The CDR3 DNA is TGTGCCAGCAGCTCTAGAAGGACAGCCGAGCAGTACTTC. Protein sequence: CASSSRRTAEQYF.

This sequence joins TRBV2 and TRBJ2-3; 9 nucleotides line up with TRBD2. Germline V lookup: CDR1 SNHLY, CDR2 FYNNEI. J was trimmed by 4 bases and V by 5 bases; bases with no gene match: 7. The CDR3 is 15 amino acids. In nucleotides, the CDR3 is TGTGCCAGCAGTCTGTTAGCGGGAGAAGCAGATACGCAGTATTTT. The encoded protein is CASSLLAGEADTQYF.

This chain connects TRBV11-3 to TRBJ1-1; TRBD1 is a possible D gene (6 bases). V lost 2 bases to trimming and J lost 1 base, with 11 bases between them. The germline gives CDR1 SGHNT, CDR2 YENEEA. The length of the CDR3 is 15 residues. CDR3 nucleotides: TGTGCCAGCAGCTTAAATGGACAGAAGAACACTGAAGCTTTCTTT. Its protein is CASSLNGQKNTEAFF.

This CDR3 is CASSRLTGDYGYTF. CDR3 DNA: TGTGCCAGTAGTAGACTGACAGGGGACTATGGCTACACCTTC. The rearrangement joins TRBV19 to TRBJ1-2, with 8 bases aligning to TRBD1. Germline CDR1 and CDR2: LNHDA and SQIVND (reference sequence). CDR3 size: 14 residues. V lost 4 bases and J lost 3; bases outside the gene matches: 4.

The chain's CDR3 is CASSNRPLGLAGSGELFF. For the CDR3, the DNA is TGCGCCAGCAGCAATCGTCCCCTGGGACTAGCGGGATCCGGGGAGCTGTTTTTT. This sequence joins TRBV4-1 and TRBJ2-2; 13 bases are shared with TRBD2. Germline V gives CDR1 MGHRA, CDR2 YSYEKL. The CDR3 consists of 18 residues. The V gene end was trimmed by 5 bases and the J gene end by 6 bases; junction bases not matched to a gene: 12.

The chain uses TRBV5-1 and TRBJ2-1, with unresolved D. The CDR3 is 13 residues long. The germline V gene has CDR1 SGHRS and CDR2 YFSETQ. The V gene lost 4 bases and the J gene lost 6 bases, with 11 bases spanning the gap. This chain's CDR3 is CASSKRSVNEQFF. CDR3 DNA sequence: TGCGCCAGCAGCAAACGGTCGGTCAATGAGCAGTTCTTC. Using reference TRBV5-1 and TRBJ2-1 for the parts outside the CDR3, the full variable domain is KAGVTQTPRYLIKTRGQQVTLSCSPISGHRSVSWYQQTPGQGLQFLFEYFSETQRNKGNFPGRFSGRQFSNSRSEMNVSTLELGDSALYLCASSKRSVNEQFFGPGTRLTVL.

The chain carries TRBV6-6 and TRBJ2-5, with D possibly matching TRBD1 (6 bases). Germline values: CDR1 MNHNY, CDR2 SVGAGI (reference sequence). V lost 6 bases and J lost 3, with 14 bases in between. The length of the CDR3 is 14 residues. The CDR3 loop is CASRVSAGEETQYF. CDR3 in DNA: TGTGCCAGCAGAGTTTCGGCAGGGGAAGAGACCCAGTACTTC.

This chain joins TRBV6-2 or TRBV6-3 and TRBJ2-7, with a possible D match to TRBD2 (7 bases). Germline V gives CDR1 MNHEY, CDR2 SVGEGT. The V and J ends lost 4 bases and 4 bases respectively, with 11 bases between them. The CDR3 covers 13 residues. For the CDR3, the DNA is TGTGCCAGCAGTTGGGAGGGGACATACGAGCAGTACTTC. This sequence encodes CASSWEGTYEQYF.

V usage is TRBV6-5 and J usage is TRBJ1-5; 7 nucleotides line up with TRBD1. Trimming removed 5 bases from V and 3 bases from J; junction bases left unmatched: 4. Per the germline V gene, CDR1 is MNHEY and CDR2 is SVGAGI. CDR3 size: 14 residues. CDR3 protein: CASSRTGVNQPQHF. DNA for the CDR3: TGTGCCAGCAGTAGAACAGGGGTCAATCAGCCCCAGCATTTT.